Listed below are T cell receptor beta chains from one sample, sequenced in a study of vaccination effects on CD4 cells after COVID-19. Sequenced by immunoSEQ multiplex PCR; TCRdb stores in-frame clones only, minus some. The table shows about 66,000 clones, with 70% to 75% occurring only once. Their antigens are not known. This specimen was CD4+ T cells from PBMCs cultured without peptide, taken after COVID-19 vaccination. These receptors were taken from a human donor who received a COVID-19 vaccine. The conserved cysteine and the conserved F or W are not part of the CDR3 here.

TRBJ2-5 | TRBV20-1 | SARQSSTQY
TRBJ1-1 | TRBV25-1 | ASSLNRSTEAF
TRBJ2-2 | TRBV2 | ASSRTSGGNTGELF
TRBJ1-4 | TRBV5-5 | ASSLVPGQGEEKLF
TRBJ2-3 | TRBV5-1 | ASSLLAGGPTTDTQY
TRBJ1-1 | TRBV12-5 | ASGLKGNTEAF
TRBJ1-1 | TRBV6-6 | ASSSGQGLFTEAF
TRBJ1-3 | TRBV5-1 | ASSLVSGTGNTIY
TRBJ1-2 | TRBV19 | ASTPPTGLYGYT
TRBJ1-2 | TRBV7-2 | ASSLGGPREGYT
TRBJ1-1 | TRBV4-2 | ASSQDWNRPHEAF